A single sample gave rise to the 5 T cell receptor beta chains below, sequenced in a study of T cells in localized non-small cell lung cancer. Using immunoSEQ multiplex PCR, the repertoire was profiled, and TCRdb retains in-frame clones only, with some absent. The sample holds fewer than 90,000 clones, roughly four fifths seen once. The sample in question was peripheral blood, obtained before any cancer treatment. These receptors came from a man between 35 and 75 years old with stage I lung adenocarcinoma.

This clone was observed a single time. The V call is TRBV10-2, the J call TRBJ2-1, with D hard to call. The ends were cut back, 2 bases at V and 8 bases at J, with 13 bases in the middle. This CDR3 has 14 residues. Germline V gives CDR1 WSHSY, CDR2 SAAADI. The DNA of the CDR3 is TGCGCCAGCAGTGAGAAGCACCTACCAGATGAGCAGTTCTTC. Its protein is CASSEKHLPDEQFF.

V gene TRBV2 combines with J gene TRBJ2-7, with D possibly being TRBD1 or TRBD2 (6 bases each). Between the trimmed V and J ends, which lost 6 bases and 12 bases, there was a span of 15 bases. The CDR3 extends over 11 amino acids. The germline gives CDR1 SNHLY, CDR2 FYNNEI. The chain's CDR3 is CASRRPGAGYF. Here the CDR3 DNA reads TGTGCCAGCAGGCGACCGGGGGCGGGGTACTTC.

This clone has a handful of counts. The chain joins TRBV9 to TRBJ1-5; D not certain. Germline V gene lookup returns CDR1 SGDLS and CDR2 YYNGEE. The CDR3 has 14 residues. Trimming stripped 0 bases from V and 9 bases from J, with 13 bases between. The CDR3 sequence is CASSVAAAGWPQHF. The CDR3 nucleotides read TGTGCCAGCAGCGTAGCAGCGGCTGGATGGCCCCAGCATTTT.

The rearrangement uses TRBV7-9 and TRBJ2-7; D may match TRBD1 or TRBD2 (5 bases each). Trimming took off 4 bases at V and 3 bases at J, with 13 bases between the two ends. CDR3 length: 14 residues. Germline values: CDR1 SEHNR, CDR2 FQNEAQ (reference sequence). CDR3 bases: TGTGCCAGCAGCTCGAGGGACGGAAACTACGAGCAGTACTTC. Amino acid sequence: CASSSRDGNYEQYF.

This clone is a singleton in its sample. The chain uses TRBV9 and TRBJ1-2; D call uncertain. The CDR3 length is 13 residues. V was trimmed by 3 bases and J by 3 bases, leaving 9 bases between them. Germline CDR1 is SGDLS and CDR2 is YYNGEE. The CDR3 DNA follows: TGTGCCAGCAGCGATGACAACCACTATGGCTACACCTTC. Translation gives CASSDDNHYGYTF.